This T cell receptor (beta chain) was documented in a study of early T cells in non-severe SARS-CoV-2 infection. Overall study context: Sequencing of unsorted whole blood was done on bulk RNA, leaving chains unpaired.

The CDR3 consists of 14 residues. V was clipped by 5 bases and J by 8 bases, with 15 bases between them. Individual cDNA molecules received unique molecular identifiers. TCRdb reanalysed the 5' RACE reads using MiXCR and keeps one entry per CDR3 protein. The sample has 70,000 to 75,000 distinct CDR3 sequences, around 13% seen once; the top ten hold 11% to 15%. The chain joins TRBV12-3 or TRBV12-4 to TRBJ1-4, with a weak D call TRBD1 (5 bases). The material sequenced was whole blood. The origin of this receptor is an adult who was a healthcare worker with PCR-confirmed SARS-CoV-2 infection or an uninfected control (not recorded which). CDR3 region: CASSLTAFNEKLFF. The DNA of the CDR3 is TGTGCCAGCAGTCTGACAGCGTTTAACGAAAAACTGTTTTTT.